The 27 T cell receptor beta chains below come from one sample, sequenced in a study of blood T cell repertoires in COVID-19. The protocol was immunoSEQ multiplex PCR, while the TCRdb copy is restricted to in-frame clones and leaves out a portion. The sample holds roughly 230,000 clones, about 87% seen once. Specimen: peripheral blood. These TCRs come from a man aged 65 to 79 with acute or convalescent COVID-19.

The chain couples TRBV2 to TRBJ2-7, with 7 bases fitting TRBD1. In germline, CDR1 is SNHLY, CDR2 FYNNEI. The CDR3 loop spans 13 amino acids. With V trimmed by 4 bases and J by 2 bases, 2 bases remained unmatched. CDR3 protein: CASSGDRTYEQYF. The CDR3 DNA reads TGTGCCAGCAGTGGGGACAGAACCTACGAGCAGTACTTC.

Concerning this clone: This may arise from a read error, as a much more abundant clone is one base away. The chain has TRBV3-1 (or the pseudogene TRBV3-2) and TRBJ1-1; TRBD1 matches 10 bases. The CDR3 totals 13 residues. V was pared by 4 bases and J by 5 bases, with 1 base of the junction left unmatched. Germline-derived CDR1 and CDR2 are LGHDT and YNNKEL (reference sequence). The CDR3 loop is CASSRGQGTEAFF. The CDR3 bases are TGTGCCAGCAGCCGGGGACAGGGGACTGAAGCTTTCTTT.

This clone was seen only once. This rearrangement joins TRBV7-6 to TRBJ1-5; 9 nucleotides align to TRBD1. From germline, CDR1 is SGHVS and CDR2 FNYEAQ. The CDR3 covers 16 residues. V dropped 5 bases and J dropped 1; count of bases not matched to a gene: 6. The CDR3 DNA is TGTGCCAGCAGCCTGGGACAGGGACTGAGCAATCAGCCCCAGCATTTT. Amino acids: CASSLGQGLSNQPQHF.

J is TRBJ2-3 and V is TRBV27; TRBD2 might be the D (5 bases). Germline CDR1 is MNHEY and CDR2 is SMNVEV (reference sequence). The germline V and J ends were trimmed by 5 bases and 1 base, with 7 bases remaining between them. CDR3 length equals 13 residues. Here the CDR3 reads CASSPGGTDTQYF. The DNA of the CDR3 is TGTGCCAGCAGTCCCGGGGGCACAGATACGCAGTATTTT.

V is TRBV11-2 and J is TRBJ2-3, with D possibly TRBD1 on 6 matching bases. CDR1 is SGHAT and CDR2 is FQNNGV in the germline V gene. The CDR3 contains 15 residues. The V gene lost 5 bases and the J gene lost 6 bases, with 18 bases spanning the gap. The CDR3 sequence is CASSPLGQIADTQYF. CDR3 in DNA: TGTGCCAGCAGCCCCCTAGGACAGATTGCGGATACGCAGTATTTT.

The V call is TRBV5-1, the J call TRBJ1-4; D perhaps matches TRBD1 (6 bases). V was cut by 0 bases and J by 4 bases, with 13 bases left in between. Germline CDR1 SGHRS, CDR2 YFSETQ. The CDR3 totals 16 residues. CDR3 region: CASSLAAGAGNEKLFF. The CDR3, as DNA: TGCGCCAGCAGCTTGGCCGCGGGGGCCGGTAATGAAAAACTGTTTTTT.

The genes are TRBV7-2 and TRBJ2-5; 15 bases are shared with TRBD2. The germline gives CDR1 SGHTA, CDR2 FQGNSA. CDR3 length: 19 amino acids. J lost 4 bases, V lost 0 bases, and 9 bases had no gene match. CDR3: CASSLAPPGTSGRLETQYF. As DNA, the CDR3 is TGTGCCAGCAGCTTAGCTCCTCCCGGGACTAGCGGGAGGCTAGAGACCCAGTACTTC.

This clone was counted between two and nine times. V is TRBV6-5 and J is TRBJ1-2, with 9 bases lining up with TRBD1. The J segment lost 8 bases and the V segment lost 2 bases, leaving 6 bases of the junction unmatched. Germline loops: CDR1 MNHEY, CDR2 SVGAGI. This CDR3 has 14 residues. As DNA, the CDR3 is TGTGCCAGCAGTTACGCCCCGGGACAGGGCGGCTACACCTTC. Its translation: CASSYAPGQGGYTF.

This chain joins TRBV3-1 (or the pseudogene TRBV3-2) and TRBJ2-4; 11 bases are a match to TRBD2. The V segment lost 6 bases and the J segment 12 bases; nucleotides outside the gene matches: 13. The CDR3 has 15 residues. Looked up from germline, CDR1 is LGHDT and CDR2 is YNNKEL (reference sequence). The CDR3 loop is CASSLLAGEGRGQYF. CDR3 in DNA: TGTGCCAGCAGTCTACTAGCGGGAGAGGGAAGGGGTCAGTACTTC.

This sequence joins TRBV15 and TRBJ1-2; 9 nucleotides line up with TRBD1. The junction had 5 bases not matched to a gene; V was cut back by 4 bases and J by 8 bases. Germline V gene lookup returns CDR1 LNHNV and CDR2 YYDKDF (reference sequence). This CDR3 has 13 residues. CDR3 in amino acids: CATSTRTGDGYTF. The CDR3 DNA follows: TGTGCCACCAGCACTCGGACAGGGGACGGCTACACCTTC.

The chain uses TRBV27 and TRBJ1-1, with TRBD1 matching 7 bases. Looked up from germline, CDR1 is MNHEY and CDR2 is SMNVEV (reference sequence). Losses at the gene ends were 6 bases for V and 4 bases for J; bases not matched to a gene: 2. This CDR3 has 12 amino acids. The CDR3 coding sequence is TGTGCCAGCAGAGGGACAGTCACTGAAGCTTTCTTT. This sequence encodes CASRGTVTEAFF.

The CDR3 is CASSPGTGGRHGYTF. The DNA of the CDR3 is TGTGCCAGCTCACCGGGGACAGGGGGACGACATGGCTACACCTTC. The chain couples TRBV18 to TRBJ1-2; TRBD1 aligns across 11 bases. This CDR3 spans 15 amino acids. Germline lookup yields CDR1 KGHSH and CDR2 LQKENI. J was trimmed by 6 bases and V by 3 bases; bases with no gene match: 6.

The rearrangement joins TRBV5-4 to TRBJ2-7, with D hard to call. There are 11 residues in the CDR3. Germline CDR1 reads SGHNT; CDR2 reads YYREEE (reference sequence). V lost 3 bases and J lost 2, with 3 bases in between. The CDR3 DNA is TGTGCCAGCAGCTCTACCTACGAGCAGTACTTC. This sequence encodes CASSSTYEQYF.

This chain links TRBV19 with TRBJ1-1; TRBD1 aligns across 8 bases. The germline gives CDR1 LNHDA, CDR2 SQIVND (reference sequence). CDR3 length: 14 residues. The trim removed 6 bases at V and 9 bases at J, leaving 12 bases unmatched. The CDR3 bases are TGTGCCAGTAGGTCCACAGATGGCAGGGGGCAAGCTTTCTTT. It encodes CASRSTDGRGQAFF. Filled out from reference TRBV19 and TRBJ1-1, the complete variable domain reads DGGITQSPKYLFRKEGQNVTLSCEQNLNHDAMYWYRQDPGQGLRLIYYSQIVNDFQKGDIAEGYSVSREKKESFPLTVTSAQKNPTAFYLCASRSTDGRGQAFFGQGTRLTVV.

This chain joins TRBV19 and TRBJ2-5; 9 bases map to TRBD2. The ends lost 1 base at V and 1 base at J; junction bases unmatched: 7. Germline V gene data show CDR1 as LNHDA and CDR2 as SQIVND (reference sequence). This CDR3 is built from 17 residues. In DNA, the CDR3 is TGTGCCAGTAGTATAGGGCTAGCGGGGCTTACCCAAGAGACCCAGTACTTC. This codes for CASSIGLAGLTQETQYF.

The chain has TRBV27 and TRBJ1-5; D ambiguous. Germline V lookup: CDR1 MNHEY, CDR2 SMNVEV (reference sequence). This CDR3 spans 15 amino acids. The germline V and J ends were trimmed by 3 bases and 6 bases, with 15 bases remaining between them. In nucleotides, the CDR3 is TGTGCCAGCAGTTTGGTAGTTGGAGGAAGTCAGCCCCAGCATTTT. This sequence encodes CASSLVVGGSQPQHF.

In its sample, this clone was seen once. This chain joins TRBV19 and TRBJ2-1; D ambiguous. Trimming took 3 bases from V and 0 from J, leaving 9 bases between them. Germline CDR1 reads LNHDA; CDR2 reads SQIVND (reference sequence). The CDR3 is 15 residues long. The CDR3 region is CASSIVQSSYNEQFF. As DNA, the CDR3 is TGTGCCAGTAGTATCGTACAAAGCTCCTACAATGAGCAGTTCTTC.

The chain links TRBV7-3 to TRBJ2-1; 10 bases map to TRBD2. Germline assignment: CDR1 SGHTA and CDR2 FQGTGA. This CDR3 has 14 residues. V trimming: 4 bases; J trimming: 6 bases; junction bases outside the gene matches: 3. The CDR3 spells CASSSGTSANEQFF. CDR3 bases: TGTGCCAGCAGCTCCGGGACTAGCGCCAATGAGCAGTTCTTC.

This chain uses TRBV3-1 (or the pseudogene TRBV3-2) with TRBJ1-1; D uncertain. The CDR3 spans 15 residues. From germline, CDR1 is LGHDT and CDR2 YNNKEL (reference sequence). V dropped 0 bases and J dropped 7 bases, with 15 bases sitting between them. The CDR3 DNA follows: TGTGCCAGCAGCCAAGATCTATCCTCCGGAGGTGAAGCTTTCTTT. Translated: CASSQDLSSGGEAFF.

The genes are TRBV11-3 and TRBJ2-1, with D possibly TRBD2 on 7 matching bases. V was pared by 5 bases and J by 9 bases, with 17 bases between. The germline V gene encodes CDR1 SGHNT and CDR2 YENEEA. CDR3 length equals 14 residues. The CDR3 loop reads CASSPTRGAIEQFF. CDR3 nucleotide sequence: TGTGCCAGCAGCCCTACACGGGGGGCGATTGAGCAGTTCTTC.

The CDR3 DNA follows: TGTGCCAGCAGTGGATCAGAATATGGAAACACCATATATTTT. Its translation: CASSGSEYGNTIYF. The V and J genes are TRBV25-1 and TRBJ1-3; D is ambiguous. This CDR3 contains 14 residues. V dropped 4 bases and J dropped 3 bases, with 10 bases sitting between them. Per germline, CDR1 MGHDK and CDR2 SYGVNS.

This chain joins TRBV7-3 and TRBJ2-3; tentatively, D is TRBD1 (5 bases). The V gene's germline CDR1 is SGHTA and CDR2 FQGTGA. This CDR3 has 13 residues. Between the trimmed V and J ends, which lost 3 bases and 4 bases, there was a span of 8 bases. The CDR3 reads CASSFSRADTQYF. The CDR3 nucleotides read TGTGCCAGCAGCTTCTCCAGGGCAGATACGCAGTATTTT.

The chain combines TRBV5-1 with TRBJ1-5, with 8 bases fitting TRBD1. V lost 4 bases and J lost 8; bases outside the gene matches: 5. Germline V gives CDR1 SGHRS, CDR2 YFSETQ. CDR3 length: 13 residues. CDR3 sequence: CASSIQQGEPQHF. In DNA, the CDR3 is TGCGCCAGCAGCATCCAACAGGGGGAGCCCCAGCATTTT. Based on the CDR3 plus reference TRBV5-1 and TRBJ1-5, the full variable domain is KAGVTQTPRYLIKTRGQQVTLSCSPISGHRSVSWYQQTPGQGLQFLFEYFSETQRNKGNFPGRFSGRQFSNSRSEMNVSTLELGDSALYLCASSIQQGEPQHFGDGTRLSIL.

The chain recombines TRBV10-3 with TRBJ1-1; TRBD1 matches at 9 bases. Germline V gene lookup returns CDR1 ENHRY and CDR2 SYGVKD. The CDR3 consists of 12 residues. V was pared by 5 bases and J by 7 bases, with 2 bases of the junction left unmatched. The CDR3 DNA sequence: TGTGCCATCAGTAGACAGGGGGTTGAAGCTTTCTTT. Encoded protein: CAISRQGVEAFF.

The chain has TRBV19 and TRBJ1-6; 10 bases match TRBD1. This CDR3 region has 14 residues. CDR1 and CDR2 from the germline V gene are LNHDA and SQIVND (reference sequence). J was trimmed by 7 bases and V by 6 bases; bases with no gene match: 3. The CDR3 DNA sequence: TGTGCCAGTAGACGGGACAGGGGAAATTCACCCCTCCACTTT. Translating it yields CASRRDRGNSPLHF.

The CDR3 protein is CASSMWLANQETQYF. The CDR3, as DNA: TGTGCCAGTAGTATGTGGCTAGCGAACCAAGAGACCCAGTACTTC. The chain carries TRBV19 and TRBJ2-5; a possible D gene is TRBD2 (6 bases). This CDR3 comprises 15 residues. V gave up 3 bases and J gave up 0 bases, with 11 bases separating them. Germline loops: CDR1 LNHDA, CDR2 SQIVND (reference sequence).

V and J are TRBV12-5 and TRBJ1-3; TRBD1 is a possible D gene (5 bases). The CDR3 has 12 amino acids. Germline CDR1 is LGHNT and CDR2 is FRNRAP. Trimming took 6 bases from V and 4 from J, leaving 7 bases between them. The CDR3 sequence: CASGTEGNTIYF. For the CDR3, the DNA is TGTGCTAGTGGGACAGAGGGAAACACCATATATTTT.